Below, one T cell receptor beta chain is given with its context. Profiling relied on immunoSEQ multiplex PCR, and the TCRdb table lists in-frame clones only, not all of them. The table lists approximately 170,000 clones, around 82% of them singletons. The data stem from a study of blood T cell repertoires in COVID-19. The sequenced sample was PBMCs or T cells enriched from blood (not recorded which). The receptor comes from a woman between 45 and 60 years old in a cohort exposed to, infected with or recovered from COVID-19 (not recorded which).

CDR3: CASSRTSGGQETQYF. CDR3 in DNA: TGTGCCAGCAGCCGAACTAGCGGGGGACAAGAGACCCAGTACTTC. The chain carries TRBV14 and TRBJ2-5; 11 positions match TRBD2. The CDR3 is 15 residues long. Germline CDR1 and CDR2: SGHDN and FVKESK. Trimming took 4 bases from V and 2 from J; bases not matched to a gene: 3.